The 20 T cell receptor beta chains below were found in one sample sequenced in a study of cytomegalovirus exposure and HLA in healthy donors. Researchers ran the PCR with 60 Vbeta and 13 Jbeta primers. Assay: immunoSEQ multiplex PCR; the TCRdb copy retains only in-frame clones and omits some. The table has fewer than 25,000 clones, roughly four fifths seen once. Material for sequencing was PBMCs. The receptors come from a human donor in good health.

J is TRBJ1-2 and V is TRBV18, with D perhaps matching TRBD1 (6 bases). From germline, CDR1 is KGHSH and CDR2 LQKENI. CDR3 size: 17 residues. V was pared by 4 bases and J by 4 bases, with 22 bases between. CDR3 protein: CASSRPQGPVYLYGYTF. The CDR3 DNA is TGTGCCAGCTCACGTCCCCAGGGGCCCGTCTACCTCTATGGCTACACCTTC.

This sequence joins TRBV5-6 and TRBJ1-6; D uncertain. There are 14 residues in the CDR3. CDR1 and CDR2 (germline): SGHDT, YYEEEE. V was cut by 4 bases and J by 3 bases, with 8 bases left in between. Here the CDR3 reads CASSRTDYNSPLHF. As DNA, the CDR3 is TGTGCCAGCAGCCGGACTGACTATAATTCACCCCTCCACTTT.

The gene calls are TRBV5-1 and TRBJ1-2, with 9 bases aligning to TRBD1. The germline gives CDR1 SGHRS, CDR2 YFSETQ. V lost 3 bases to trimming and J lost 6 bases; unmatched junction nucleotides: 6. There are 14 residues in the CDR3. CDR3 sequence: CASSWGTGNNGYTF. The DNA of the CDR3 is TGCGCCAGCAGCTGGGGGACAGGGAATAATGGCTACACCTTC.

The gene calls are TRBV4-2 and TRBJ1-3; TRBD1 matches at 7 bases. Germline V lookup: CDR1 LGHNA, CDR2 YNFKEQ. The CDR3 consists of 13 residues. The CDR3 loop reads CAPGGQGGNTIYF. In DNA, the CDR3 is TGTGCTCCAGGGGGGCAGGGTGGAAACACCATATATTTT.

J is TRBJ2-7 and V is TRBV5-6; TRBD2 matches at 15 bases. The trim removed 4 bases at V and 3 bases at J, leaving 8 bases unmatched. Germline loops: CDR1 SGHDT, CDR2 YYEEEE. This CDR3 has 17 amino acids. The CDR3 DNA sequence: TGTGCCAGCAGCCCTGGGACTAGCGGGAGGAATTACTACGAGCAGTACTTC. Translation gives CASSPGTSGRNYYEQYF.

This clone was seen once. The chain is built from TRBV6-1 and TRBJ2-3, with TRBD2 matching over 12 bases. CDR1 is MNHNS, CDR2 SASEGT, per germline. J was trimmed by 5 bases and V by 6 bases; bases with no gene match: 0. This CDR3 contains 13 residues. The CDR3 spells CASRTSGRDTQYF. CDR3 sequence (DNA): TGTGCCAGCAGGACTAGCGGGAGAGATACGCAGTATTTT.

The chain uses TRBV30 and TRBJ2-1, with TRBD2 matching 10 bases. The CDR3 sequence is 14 residues long. V was clipped by 3 bases and J by 8 bases; unmatched bases: 7. Germline CDR1 GTSNPN, CDR2 SVGIG (reference sequence). The CDR3 loop reads CAWRMSGRGDEQFF. The CDR3 nucleotides are TGTGCCTGGAGAATGAGCGGGAGGGGGGATGAGCAGTTCTTC.

The chain employs TRBV6-6 and TRBJ2-3, with D perhaps TRBD1 (6 bases). This CDR3 region has 13 residues. V lost 0 bases and J lost 6, with 7 bases in between. Per germline, CDR1 MNHNY and CDR2 SVGAGI (reference sequence). CDR3 region: CASSYSGADTQYF. The DNA of the CDR3 is TGTGCCAGCAGTTACTCGGGGGCTGATACGCAGTATTTT.

The rearrangement uses TRBV7-2 and TRBJ1-4; the D is unclear. CDR1 SGHTA and CDR2 FQGNSA come from the germline V gene. The CDR3 is 13 residues long. Trimming left V 5 bases short and J 6 bases short, with 10 bases between. The CDR3 DNA reads TGTGCCAGCAGCCCCTATTTCTATGAAAAACTGTTTTTT. Its translation: CASSPYFYEKLFF.

The rearrangement links TRBV10-2 to TRBJ2-7, with D tentatively TRBD2 (6 bases). Trimming shortened V by 8 bases and J by 3 bases, and 14 bases separated the two germline ends. CDR1 WSHSY and CDR2 SAAADI come from the germline V gene. This CDR3 is 13 amino acids long. The CDR3 spells CASRPGGHYEQYF. The CDR3, as DNA: TGCGCCAGCCGACCCGGGGGTCACTACGAGCAGTACTTC.

This sequence joins TRBV5-1 and TRBJ2-7; 9 positions match TRBD1. The germline CDR1 and CDR2 sequences are SGHRS and YFSETQ. The V segment lost 0 bases and the J segment 3 bases; nucleotides outside the gene matches: 13. This CDR3 is built from 18 residues. CDR3 protein: CASSLAMVASGQGYEQYF. CDR3 in DNA: TGCGCCAGCAGCTTGGCCATGGTTGCGTCGGGACAGGGCTACGAGCAGTACTTC.

Within the sample, this clone is large. The chain joins TRBV27 to TRBJ1-3; TRBD1 matches at 8 bases. The V gene's germline CDR1 is MNHEY and CDR2 SMNVEV (reference sequence). The CDR3 runs 13 residues. The J segment lost 8 bases and the V segment lost 6 bases, leaving 6 bases of the junction unmatched. Written as DNA, the CDR3 is TGTGCCAGCAGCGCCAGGACAGGGCACACCATATATTTT. Its translation: CASSARTGHTIYF.

The V call is TRBV5-1, the J call TRBJ1-1; D is possibly TRBD1 (5 bases). Germline V gives CDR1 SGHRS, CDR2 YFSETQ. V lost 0 bases and J 0 bases, leaving 9 bases between the germline ends. This CDR3 comprises 15 residues. CDR3 sequence reads: CASSLADSLNTEAFF. CDR3 DNA sequence: TGCGCCAGCAGCTTGGCCGACAGCTTGAACACTGAAGCTTTCTTT. Full variable domain (missing parts from reference TRBV5-1 and TRBJ1-1): KAGVTQTPRYLIKTRGQQVTLSCSPISGHRSVSWYQQTPGQGLQFLFEYFSETQRNKGNFPGRFSGRQFSNSRSEMNVSTLELGDSALYLCASSLADSLNTEAFFGQGTRLTVV.

The chain employs TRBV5-6 and TRBJ2-2; D uncertain. Germline V gives CDR1 SGHDT, CDR2 YYEEEE. Between the trimmed V and J ends, which lost 6 bases and 1 base, there was a span of 4 bases. The length of the CDR3 is 12 residues. CDR3: CASTGNTGELFF. CDR3 nucleotides: TGTGCCAGCACAGGGAACACCGGGGAGCTGTTTTTT. Based on the CDR3 plus reference TRBV5-6 and TRBJ2-2, the full variable domain is DAGVTQSPTHLIKTRGQQVTLRCSPKSGHDTVSWYQQALGQGPQFIFQYYEEEERQRGNFPDRFSGHQFPNYSSELNVNALLLGDSALYLCASTGNTGELFFGEGSRLTVL.

A note on this clone: An end of the junction differs from the germline gene, which may be a read error. Other DNA sequences within the sample encode an identical CDR3. The chain employs TRBV6-4 and TRBJ1-1, with no clear D. CDR3 length equals 15 residues. Germline loops: CDR1 MRHNA, CDR2 SNTAGT. CDR3 bases: TGTGCCAGCAGCACCGGGTCCTCCATGAACACTGAAGCCTTCTTT. This encodes CASSTGSSMNTEAFF.

The chain joins TRBV7-9 to TRBJ1-2; D is ambiguous. CDR3 length: 14 residues. Germline V gives CDR1 SEHNR, CDR2 FQNEAQ (reference sequence). Trimming shortened V by 2 bases and J by 1 base, and 8 bases separated the two germline ends. CDR3 protein: CASSLSEINYGYTF. CDR3 nucleotide sequence: TGTGCCAGCAGCTTAAGCGAAATTAACTATGGCTACACCTTC.

This clone has a handful of counts. The rearrangement links TRBV6-5 to TRBJ1-2; 7 bases align to TRBD1. After removal of 3 bases from V and 8 bases from J, the junction contained 12 bases not matched to a gene. CDR1 is MNHEY, CDR2 SVGAGI, per germline. This CDR3 region has 15 residues. In nucleotides, the CDR3 is TGTGCCAGCAGTTATCGAGAGGGGGCGGGATGGGGCTACACCTTC. This translates into CASSYREGAGWGYTF.

The sample holds a few counts of this clone. V and J are TRBV5-1 and TRBJ1-1; D might be TRBD1 (6 bases). The length of the CDR3 is 14 residues. V gave up 3 bases and J gave up 1 base, with 10 bases separating them. Germline CDR1 is SGHRS and CDR2 is YFSETQ. The CDR3 loop reads CASSWGPGNTEAFF. The CDR3 region has the DNA TGCGCCAGCAGCTGGGGGCCGGGGAACACTGAAGCTTTCTTT.

This sequence joins TRBV5-1 and TRBJ2-2, with a tentative D call TRBD1 (5 bases). Germline V gene data show CDR1 as SGHRS and CDR2 as YFSETQ. Trimming cost V 5 bases and J 5 bases, with 10 bases left between them. This CDR3 has 13 residues. CDR3 residues: CASSPYRTGELFF. Written as DNA, the CDR3 is TGCGCCAGCAGTCCTTACAGGACCGGGGAGCTGTTTTTT.

DNA for the CDR3: TGTGCCAGCAGTTCGCCAGGGTACTACGAGCAGTACTTC. It specifies CASSSPGYYEQYF. The chain couples TRBV28 to TRBJ2-7; a possible D gene is TRBD1 (5 bases). V dropped 4 bases and J dropped 3 bases, with 10 bases sitting between them. Germline assignment: CDR1 MDHEN and CDR2 SYDVKM. The CDR3 totals 13 residues.